The sequence of this T cell receptor (beta chain) was determined in a study of blood T cell repertoires in COVID-19. On the study more broadly: Samples taken during acute and convalescent COVID-19 were collected in the United States, Italy and Spain. PBMCs, B-cell-depleted T cells, or T cells were the source of the cDNA or gDNA that made up the material.

Per the original data handling: Estimates of nucleated cell counts were drawn from the amplification of reference gene primers. Method: immunoSEQ multiplex PCR; TCRdb's copy keeps in-frame clones and lacks some. That table is the source of V, J and clone size, and D and trimming were worked out from the DNA. Counted here are a few hundred thousand clones, roughly 88% occurring once; the ten biggest clones make up 1.6%. This CDR3 region has 13 residues. CDR1 and CDR2 from the germline V gene are GTSNPN and SVGIG (reference sequence). The V gene end was trimmed by 4 bases and the J gene end by 2 bases; junction bases not matched to a gene: 2.

This chain links TRBV30 with TRBJ2-1, with TRBD2 matching over 7 bases. The receptor was isolated from a woman aged 50 to 60 with acute or convalescent COVID-19. Sequencing was carried out using peripheral blood. The CDR3 here is CAWKREAYNEQFF. Written as DNA, the CDR3 is TGTGCCTGGAAGCGGGAAGCCTACAATGAGCAGTTCTTC.